This T cell receptor beta chain emerged from a study of blood T cell repertoires in COVID-19 (TCRdb year 2020). In the study overall: Samples from collaborators originated in the United States, Italy and Spain and spanned both the acute and convalescent phases of COVID-19. A freely available public database, intended as a resource for researchers studying the immune response to SARS-CoV-2, is where the repertoires were released. Where available, HLA class I and class II types were obtained from metadata supplied by the sample provider rather than from assay-based typing. Samples came from the ongoing ImmuneRACE study (first 160 participants) plus 1,254 subjects from 6 global collaborators. The dataset comprised deeply sampled blood TCRbeta repertoires from subjects exposed to, actively infected with, or recovered from COVID-19. Nearly every sample came with metadata listing a de-identified subject ID, COVID-19 status, age in years and sex. The material from the prospective study consisted of cDNA or gDNA derived from T cells, B-cell-depleted T cells, or PBMCs.

Unmatched junction bases come to 5, with V trimmed by 6 bases and J by 5 bases. From its cysteine to its phenylalanine, the CDR3 spans 13 amino acids. Just CDR3 DNA is preserved here, 39 bases in frame from base 1. The immunoSEQ Assay, a bias-controlled multiplex PCR, was used to amplify TCRbeta CDR3 regions from genomic DNA. Under the source paper's analysis protocol: The number of nucleated cells in each sample was estimated by amplification of reference gene primers within the assay. Sequence reads were collapsed and filtered to measure the absolute abundance of every unique TCRbeta CDR3 rearrangement. For each sample, productive Simpson clonality was calculated as the square root of Simpson's diversity index across productive rearrangements. Sourced from immuneACCESS, this table was stored by TCRdb with only in-frame sequences that have V and J called. A share of the clones is absent; for the studies checked, an unresolved V gene accounts for under half, and the remainder has no known explanation. V and J calls and clone size are as listed in that table; D and trimming were resolved from the DNA. The sample table contains 130,000 or so clones; only one count was recorded for 82% of them. The ten largest account for around an eighth of the sample.

Collaborating institutions collected whole blood in K2EDTA tubes following their own protocols. For TCRbeta analysis, collaborators shipped samples in one of three forms: frozen whole blood, isolated PBMCs, or DNA extracted from either of those sample types. A note on this clone: This clone's antigen is unknown. No per-base quality is available; no much larger clone lies one base away.

Study-wide findings and limitations: The amount of clinical and demographic metadata varied by source and participant and was provided uncurated.

This TCR was sampled from a human donor in a cohort sampled during active COVID-19. Recombination linked TRBV12-3 or TRBV12-4 to TRBJ2-7, and TRBD1 aligns with 9 junction nucleotides. Sequencing input: peripheral blood. The sequenced DNA is TGTGCCAGCAGACGGGACAGGGTAAACGAGCAGTACTTC. Its protein is CASRRDRVNEQYF.